The clone carrying this T cell receptor (beta chain) was recorded a few times. Its antigen is unidentified. The data are from a study of T cells in Graves' hyperthyroidism and ophthalmopathy. General study findings and limits: Blood also showed most of the thyroid clonotypes that were expanded above 0.001.

This CDR3 contains 15 residues. Germline V lookup: CDR1 ENHRY, CDR2 SYGVKD. Trimming shortened V by 10 bases and J by 3 bases, and 19 bases separated the two germline ends. Regions amplified from RNA transcripts were the TCR beta CDR3 regions. An initial round of RT-PCR targeting the TCR CDR3 relied on the HTBI primer set. A single record per CDR3 protein comes from TCRdb applying MiXCR to the multiplex PCR reads. The table lists about 680,000 distinct CDR3 sequences, 35% of them singletons, with around 31% in the top ten. The chain combines TRBV10-3 with TRBJ1-5; D is uncertain. The receptor's source is a woman aged 40 to 50 with Graves' hyperthyroidism. The sample taken for sequencing was blood. CDR3 in amino acids: CASGKVGDNNQPQHF. CDR3 nucleotide sequence: TGTGCCAGCGGAAAGGTGGGAGATAACAATCAGCCCCAGCATTTT.